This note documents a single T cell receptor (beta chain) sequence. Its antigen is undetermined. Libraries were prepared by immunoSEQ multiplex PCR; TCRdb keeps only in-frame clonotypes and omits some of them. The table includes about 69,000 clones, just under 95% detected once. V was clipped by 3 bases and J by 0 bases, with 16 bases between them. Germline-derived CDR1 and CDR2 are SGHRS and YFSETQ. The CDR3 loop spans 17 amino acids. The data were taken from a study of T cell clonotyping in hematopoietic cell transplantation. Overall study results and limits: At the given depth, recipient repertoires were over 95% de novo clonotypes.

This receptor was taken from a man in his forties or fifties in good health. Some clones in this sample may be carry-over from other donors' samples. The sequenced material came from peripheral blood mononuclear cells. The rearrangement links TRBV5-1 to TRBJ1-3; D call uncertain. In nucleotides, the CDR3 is TGCGCCAGCAGCTCCCTCGGCAGGTCCCGCTCTGGAAACACCATATATTTT. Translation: CASSSLGRSRSGNTIYF.